The clone carrying this T cell receptor (beta chain) was counted between two and nine times. This record comes from a study of blood T cell repertoires in COVID-19. Turning to the study itself: COVID-19 samples, acute and convalescent, were from the United States, Italy and Spain. PBMCs, B-cell-depleted T cells, or T cells were the source of the cDNA or gDNA that made up the material.

Under the authors' procedure: Estimates of nucleated cell counts were drawn from the amplification of reference gene primers. The method was immunoSEQ multiplex PCR; TCRdb's version includes in-frame clones alone and lacks a portion of them. The V and J calls and clone size are taken from that table; D and trimming were inferred from the DNA. The sample yields 200,000 to 300,000 clones, approximately 81% seen once. Germline V gene lookup returns CDR1 SGDLS and CDR2 YYNGEE. The V and J ends lost 0 bases and 0 bases respectively, with 19 bases between them. The CDR3 is made up of 19 amino acids. This chain connects TRBV9 to TRBJ1-3, with D uncertain. This TCR was recovered from a man aged 55 to 69 with acute or convalescent COVID-19. Sequencing was done on a sample of peripheral blood. The CDR3 protein is CASSVDPSSPIISGNTIYF. CDR3 DNA sequence: TGTGCCAGCAGCGTAGACCCCTCGAGTCCCATCATCTCTGGAAACACCATATATTTT.